Described below is a single TCR beta chain sequence and its context. Its antigen is not known. The data are from a study of cytomegalovirus exposure and HLA in healthy donors. Study-wide context: A later analysis reported the same platform for the roughly 120 validation repertoires and the 666 first-cohort repertoires. Study-level results: Investigators reported 150 to 200 TCR beta chains as tied to cytomegalovirus. Reports indicated that the classifier achieved high specificity and sensitivity in diagnosing cytomegalovirus status. Rarity characterized most TCR sequences, yet some public TCRs appeared in many donors.

The CDR3 spans 13 residues. The V and J ends lost 8 bases and 4 bases, in that order; junction bases with no gene match: 7. Germline V gene sequence: CDR1 KGHSH, CDR2 LQKENI. This table comes from immunoSEQ multiplex PCR, and its TCRdb copy is limited to in-frame clones, with some not included. The table lists approximately 62,000 clones, around 90% of them singletons. Sequences were obtained from PBMCs. The genes are TRBV18 and TRBJ2-5; 7 bases are shared with TRBD2. The receptor comes from a woman under 30 in good health and CMV-seronegative. CDR3 sequence: CASQGGSPETQYF. The CDR3 nucleotides are TGTGCCAGCCAGGGAGGGTCCCCAGAGACCCAGTACTTC.